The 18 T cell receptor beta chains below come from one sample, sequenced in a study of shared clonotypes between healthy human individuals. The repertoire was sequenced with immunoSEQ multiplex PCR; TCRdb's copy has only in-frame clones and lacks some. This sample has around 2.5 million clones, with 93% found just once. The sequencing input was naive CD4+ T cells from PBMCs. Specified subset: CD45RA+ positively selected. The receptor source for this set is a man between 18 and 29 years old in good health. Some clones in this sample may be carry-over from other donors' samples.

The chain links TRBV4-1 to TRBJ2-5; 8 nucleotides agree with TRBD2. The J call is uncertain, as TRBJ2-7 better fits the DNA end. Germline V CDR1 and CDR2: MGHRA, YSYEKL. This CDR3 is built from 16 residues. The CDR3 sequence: CASSQSPGTSGYEQYF. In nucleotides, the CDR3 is TGCGCCAGCAGCCAATCCCCGGGAACTAGCGGCTACGAGCAGTACTTC.

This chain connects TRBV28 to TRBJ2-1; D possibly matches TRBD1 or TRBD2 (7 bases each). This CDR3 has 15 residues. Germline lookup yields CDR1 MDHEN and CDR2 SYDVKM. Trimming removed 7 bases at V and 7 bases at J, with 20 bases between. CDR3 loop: CASTAGGTTWNEQFF. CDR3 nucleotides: TGTGCCAGCACCGCAGGGGGGACTACGTGGAATGAGCAGTTCTTC.

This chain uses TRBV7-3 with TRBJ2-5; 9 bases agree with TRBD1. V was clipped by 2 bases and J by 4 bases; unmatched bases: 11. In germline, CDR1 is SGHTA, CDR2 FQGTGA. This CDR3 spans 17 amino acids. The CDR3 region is CASSLWGQGRFGETQYF. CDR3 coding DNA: TGTGCCAGCAGCTTATGGGGACAGGGCCGTTTCGGAGAGACCCAGTACTTC.

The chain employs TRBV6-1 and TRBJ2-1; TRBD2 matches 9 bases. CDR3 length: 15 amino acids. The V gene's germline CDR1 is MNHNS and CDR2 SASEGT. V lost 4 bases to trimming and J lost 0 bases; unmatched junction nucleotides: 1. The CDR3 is CASSGGRGSYNEQFF. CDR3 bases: TGTGCCAGCAGTGGCGGGAGGGGCTCCTACAATGAGCAGTTCTTC.

CDR3 loop: CASSFGVDEQFF. CDR3 DNA: TGCGCCAGCAGCTTTGGCGTGGATGAGCAGTTCTTC. The chain uses TRBV5-1 and TRBJ2-1, with no clear D. Trimming removed 2 bases at V and 8 bases at J, with 8 bases between. Germline loops: CDR1 SGHRS, CDR2 YFSETQ. There are 12 residues in the CDR3.

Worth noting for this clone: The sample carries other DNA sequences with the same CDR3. DNA for the CDR3: TGTGCCATCAGCGGCCCTAATCAGCCCCAGCATTTT. Translation gives CAISGPNQPQHF. This sequence joins TRBV10-3 and TRBJ1-5; D is uncertain. Germline-derived CDR1 and CDR2 are ENHRY and SYGVKD. This CDR3 region has 12 residues. Trimming took 6 bases from V and 4 from J, leaving 7 bases between them.

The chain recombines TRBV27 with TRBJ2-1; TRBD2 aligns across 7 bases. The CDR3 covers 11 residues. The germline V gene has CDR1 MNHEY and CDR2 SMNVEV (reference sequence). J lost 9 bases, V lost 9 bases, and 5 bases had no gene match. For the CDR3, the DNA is TGTGCCAGTTCTTGGGGGGGTGAGCAGTTCTTC. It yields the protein CASSWGGEQFF.

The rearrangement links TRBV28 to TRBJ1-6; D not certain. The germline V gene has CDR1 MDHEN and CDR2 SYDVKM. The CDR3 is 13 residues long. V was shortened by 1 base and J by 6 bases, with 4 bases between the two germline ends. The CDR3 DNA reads TGTGCCAGCAGTTTATTTGTTAATTCACCCCTCCACTTT. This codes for CASSLFVNSPLHF.

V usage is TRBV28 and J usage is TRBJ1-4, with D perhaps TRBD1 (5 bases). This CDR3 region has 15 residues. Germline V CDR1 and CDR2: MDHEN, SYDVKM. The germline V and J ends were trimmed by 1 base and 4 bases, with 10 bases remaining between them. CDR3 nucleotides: TGTGCCAGCAGTTTATTCTCAGGGATTAATGAAAAACTGTTTTTT. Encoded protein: CASSLFSGINEKLFF.

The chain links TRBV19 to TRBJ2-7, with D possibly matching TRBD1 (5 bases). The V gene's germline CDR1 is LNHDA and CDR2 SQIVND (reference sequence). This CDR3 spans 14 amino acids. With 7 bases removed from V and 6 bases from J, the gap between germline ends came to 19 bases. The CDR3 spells CASKPSDSRSEQYF. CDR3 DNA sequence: TGTGCCAGTAAACCATCCGACAGCCGTAGCGAGCAGTACTTC.

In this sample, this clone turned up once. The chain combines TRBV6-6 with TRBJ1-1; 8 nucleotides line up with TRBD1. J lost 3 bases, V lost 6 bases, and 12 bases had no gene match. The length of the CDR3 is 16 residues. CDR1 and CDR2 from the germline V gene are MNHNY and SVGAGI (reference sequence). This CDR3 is CASRSTGVAPDTEAFF. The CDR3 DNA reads TGTGCCAGCAGATCGACAGGGGTCGCCCCGGACACTGAAGCTTTCTTT.

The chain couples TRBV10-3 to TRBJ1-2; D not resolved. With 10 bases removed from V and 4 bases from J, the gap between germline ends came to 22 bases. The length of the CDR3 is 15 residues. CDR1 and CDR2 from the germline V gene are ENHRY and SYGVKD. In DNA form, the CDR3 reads TGTGCCAGCCACCGAGGGTCGGGTTTTTCCTATGGCTACACCTTC. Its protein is CASHRGSGFSYGYTF.

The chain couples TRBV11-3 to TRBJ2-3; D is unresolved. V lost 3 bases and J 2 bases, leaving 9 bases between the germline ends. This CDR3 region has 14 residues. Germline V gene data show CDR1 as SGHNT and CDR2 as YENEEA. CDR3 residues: CASSLNWHTDTQYF. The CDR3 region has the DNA TGTGCCAGCAGCTTGAATTGGCACACAGATACGCAGTATTTT. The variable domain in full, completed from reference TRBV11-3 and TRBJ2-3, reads EAGVVQSPRYKIIEKKQPVAFWCNPISGHNTLYWYLQNLGQGPELLIRYENEEAVDDSQLPKDRFSAERLKGVDSTLKIQPAELGDSAVYLCASSLNWHTDTQYFGPGTRLTVL.

The CDR3 sequence: CASSYGQGGNQPQHF. DNA for the CDR3: TGCGCCAGCAGCTACGGACAGGGGGGTAATCAGCCCCAGCATTTT. V and J are TRBV5-1 and TRBJ1-5, with TRBD1 matching over 10 bases. Germline V gene lookup returns CDR1 SGHRS and CDR2 YFSETQ. CDR3 size: 15 residues. V lost 3 bases to trimming and J lost 4 bases; unmatched junction nucleotides: 4. The variable domain in full, with the rest retrieved from reference TRBV5-1 and TRBJ1-5, is KAGVTQTPRYLIKTRGQQVTLSCSPISGHRSVSWYQQTPGQGLQFLFEYFSETQRNKGNFPGRFSGRQFSNSRSEMNVSTLELGDSALYLCASSYGQGGNQPQHFGDGTRLSIL.

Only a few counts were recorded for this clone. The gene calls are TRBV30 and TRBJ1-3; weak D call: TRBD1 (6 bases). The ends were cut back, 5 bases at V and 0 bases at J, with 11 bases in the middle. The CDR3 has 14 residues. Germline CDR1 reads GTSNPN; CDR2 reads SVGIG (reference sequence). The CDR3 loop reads CAWDRTNSGNTIYF. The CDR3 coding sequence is TGTGCCTGGGACAGGACCAACTCTGGAAACACCATATATTTT.

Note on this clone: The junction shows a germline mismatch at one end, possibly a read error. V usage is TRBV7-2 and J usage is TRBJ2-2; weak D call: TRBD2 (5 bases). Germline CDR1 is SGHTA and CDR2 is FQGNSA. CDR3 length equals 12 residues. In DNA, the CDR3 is TGTGCCAGCAGCTGGAACAACGGGGAACTGTTTTTT. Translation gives CASSWNNGELFF. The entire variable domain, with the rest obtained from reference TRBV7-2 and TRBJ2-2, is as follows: GAGVSQSPSNKVTEKGKDVELRCDPISGHTALYWYRQSLGQGLEFLIYFQGNSAPDKSGLPSDRFSAERTGGSVSTLTIQRTQQEDSAVYLCASSWNNGELFFGEGSRLTVL.

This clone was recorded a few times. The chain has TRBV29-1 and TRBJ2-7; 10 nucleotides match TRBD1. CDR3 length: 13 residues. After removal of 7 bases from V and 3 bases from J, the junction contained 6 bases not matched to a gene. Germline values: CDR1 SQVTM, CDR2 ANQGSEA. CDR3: CSAGQGGFYEQYF. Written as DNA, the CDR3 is TGCAGCGCTGGACAGGGGGGATTCTACGAGCAGTACTTC.

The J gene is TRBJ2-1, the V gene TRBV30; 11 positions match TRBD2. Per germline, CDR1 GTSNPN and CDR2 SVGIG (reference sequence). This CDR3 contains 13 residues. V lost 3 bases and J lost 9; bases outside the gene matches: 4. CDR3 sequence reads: CAWRLAGGGEQFF. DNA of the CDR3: TGTGCCTGGAGGCTAGCGGGAGGCGGTGAGCAGTTCTTC.